The clone carrying this T cell receptor (beta chain) came up once. The sample comes from a study of low-dose radiotherapy and immunotherapy resistance in tumors. Background on the study: Participants in Cohort 1 were administered 0.5 Gy per fraction at 2-week intervals, to a cumulative dose of 6.5 Gy.

In the RACIN dose-escalation trial, donors got nivolumab plus ipilimumab with aspirin, cyclophosphamide and radiotherapy. Solid tumors that lacked tumor-infiltrating lymphocytes and were advanced were present in eligible patients. Alpha and beta chains were covered, as first-strand cDNA relied on TRAV- and TRBV-specific primers. TCRs were amplified for approximately 21 PCR cycles with a constant-region primer and V-primer adapter. Each CDR3 protein gets one entry after TCRdb re-called the reads with MiXCR. In the table there are 7,500 to 9,500 distinct CDR3 sequences, more than 65% of which are singletons. The receptor was derived from a human donor with advanced metastatic prostate, ovarian, gallbladder or colorectal cancer (not recorded which). This table probably holds off-target reads from a library built for another chain.

The CDR3 DNA reads TGTGCCAGCAGCTCAATCGCGGGAGGGCCCGCGTCGGATACGCAGTATTTT. It codes for CASSSIAGGPASDTQYF. This chain joins TRBV7-8 and TRBJ2-3; 9 bases map to TRBD2. The CDR3 runs 17 residues. CDR1 and CDR2 (germline): SGHVS, FQNEAQ. Trimming took 4 bases from V and 6 from J; bases not matched to a gene: 14.